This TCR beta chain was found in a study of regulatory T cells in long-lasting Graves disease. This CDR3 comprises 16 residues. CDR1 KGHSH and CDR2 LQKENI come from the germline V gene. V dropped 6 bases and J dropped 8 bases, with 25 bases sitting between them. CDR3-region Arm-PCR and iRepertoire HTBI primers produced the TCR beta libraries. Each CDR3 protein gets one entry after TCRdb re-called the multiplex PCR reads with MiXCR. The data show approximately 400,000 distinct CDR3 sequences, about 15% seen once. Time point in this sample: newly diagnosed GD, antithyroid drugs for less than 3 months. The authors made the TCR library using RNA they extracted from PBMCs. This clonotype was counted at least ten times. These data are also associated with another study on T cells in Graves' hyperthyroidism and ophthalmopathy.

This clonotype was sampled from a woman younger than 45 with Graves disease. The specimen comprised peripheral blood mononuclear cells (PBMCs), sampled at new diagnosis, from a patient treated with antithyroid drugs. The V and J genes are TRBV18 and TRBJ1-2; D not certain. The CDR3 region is CASSPPWDPSPVGYTF. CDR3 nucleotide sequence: TGTGCCAGCTCGCCGCCCTGGGATCCGAGCCCGGTGGGCTACACCTTC.